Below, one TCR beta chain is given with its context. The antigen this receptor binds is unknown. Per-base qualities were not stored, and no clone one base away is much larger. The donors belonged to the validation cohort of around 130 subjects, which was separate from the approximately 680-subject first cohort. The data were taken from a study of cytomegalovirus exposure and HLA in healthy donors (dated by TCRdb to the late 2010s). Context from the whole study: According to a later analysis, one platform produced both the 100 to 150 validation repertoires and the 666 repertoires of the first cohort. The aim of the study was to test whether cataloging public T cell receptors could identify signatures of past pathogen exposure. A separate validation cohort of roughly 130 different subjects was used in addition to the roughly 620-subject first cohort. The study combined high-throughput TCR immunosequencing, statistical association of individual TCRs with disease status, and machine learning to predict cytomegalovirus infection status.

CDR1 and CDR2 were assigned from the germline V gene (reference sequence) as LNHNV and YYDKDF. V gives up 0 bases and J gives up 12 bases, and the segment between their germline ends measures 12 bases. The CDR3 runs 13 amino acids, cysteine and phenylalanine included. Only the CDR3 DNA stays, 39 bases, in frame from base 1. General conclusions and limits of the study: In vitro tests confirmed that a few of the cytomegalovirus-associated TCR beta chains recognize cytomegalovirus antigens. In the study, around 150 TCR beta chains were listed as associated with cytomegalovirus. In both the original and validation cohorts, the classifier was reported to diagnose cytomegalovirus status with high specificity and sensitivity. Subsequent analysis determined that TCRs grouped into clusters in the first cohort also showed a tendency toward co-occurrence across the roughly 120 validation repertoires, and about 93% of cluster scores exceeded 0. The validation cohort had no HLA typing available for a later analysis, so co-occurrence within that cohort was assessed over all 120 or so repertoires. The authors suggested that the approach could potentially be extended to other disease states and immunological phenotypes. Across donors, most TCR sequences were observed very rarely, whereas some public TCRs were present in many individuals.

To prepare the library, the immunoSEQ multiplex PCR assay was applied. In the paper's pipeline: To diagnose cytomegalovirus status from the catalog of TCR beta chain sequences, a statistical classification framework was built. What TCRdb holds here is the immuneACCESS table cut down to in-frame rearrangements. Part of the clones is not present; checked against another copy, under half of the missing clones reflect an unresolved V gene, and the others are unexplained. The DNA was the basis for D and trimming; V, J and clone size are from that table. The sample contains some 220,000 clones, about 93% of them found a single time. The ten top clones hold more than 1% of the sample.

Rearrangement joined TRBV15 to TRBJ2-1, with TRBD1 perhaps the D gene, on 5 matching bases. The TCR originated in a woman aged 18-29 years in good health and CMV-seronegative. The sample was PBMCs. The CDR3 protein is CATSRETAQGQFF. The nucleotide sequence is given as TGTGCCACCAGCAGAGAAACAGCCCAGGGGCAGTTCTTC.